The 21 T cell receptor beta chains reported below all come from one sample, sequenced in a study (dated by TCRdb to 2014 to 2015). Libraries were built with 5' RACE. Sequenced using an Illumina MiSeq. TCRdb ran its own pipeline on the public reads, namely fastp trimming at Q25 and MiXCR clone calling, and kept in-frame beta chains. Duplicate CDR3 protein sequences are folded into a single record with the most common DNA and genes. The sample contains just over 60,000 distinct CDR3 sequences, 25% to 35% of them found a single time. Around 2% of the sample is in the top ten clones. Sequenced: tumor-infiltrating naive CD4+ T cells sorted from the breast tumor. The cell subset or site tag for this specimen amounts to: naive CD4+ T cells, CD4+CD45RA+CD25-. Receptors were obtained from a female donor with breast cancer.

This clonotype has at least ten counts. The V gene is TRBV5-1, the J gene TRBJ1-1; D is undetermined. Germline CDR1 and CDR2: SGHRS and YFSETQ. Trimming left V 0 bases short and J 2 bases short, with 14 bases between. The CDR3 contains 16 residues. The CDR3 coding sequence is TGCGCCAGCAGCTTGGCTACTGCTGTTTTAAACACTGAAGCTTTCTTT. It yields the protein CASSLATAVLNTEAFF. The complete variable domain, with remaining parts taken from reference TRBV5-1 and TRBJ1-1, reads KAGVTQTPRYLIKTRGQQVTLSCSPISGHRSVSWYQQTPGQGLQFLFEYFSETQRNKGNFPGRFSGRQFSNSRSEMNVSTLELGDSALYLCASSLATAVLNTEAFFGQGTRLTVV.

The chain is built from TRBV6-1 and TRBJ1-2; 9 nucleotides line up with TRBD1. CDR3 length: 14 amino acids. V was clipped by 4 bases and J by 4 bases; unmatched bases: 4. Germline V gives CDR1 MNHNS, CDR2 SASEGT. CDR3 sequence (DNA): TGTGCCAGCAGTGTGAAACAGGGGGCCTATGGCTACACCTTC. Protein product: CASSVKQGAYGYTF.

The chain recombines TRBV13 with TRBJ1-1; D is unresolved. Germline V gene sequence: CDR1 PRHDT, CDR2 FYEKMQ (reference sequence). Trimming shortened V by 0 bases and J by 5 bases, and 10 bases separated the two germline ends. This CDR3 has 14 amino acids. This CDR3 is CASSLGRRNTEAFF. The CDR3 DNA reads as TGTGCCAGCAGCTTAGGCCGGCGAAATACTGAAGCTTTCTTT.

This clonotype was picked up a small number of times. The V call is TRBV4-3, the J call TRBJ2-2; D assignment may be TRBD1 or TRBD2 (5 bases each). Trimming took off 4 bases at V and 3 bases at J, with 9 bases between the two ends. The CDR3 covers 14 residues. CDR1 and CDR2 (germline): LGHNA, YSLEER. CDR3 in DNA: TGCGCCAGCAGCCGGGACCGAGACACCGGGGAGCTGTTTTTT. This codes for CASSRDRDTGELFF.

Regarding this clonotype: Germline is not matched at one junction end, which may reflect a read error. The V gene is TRBV6-5, the J gene TRBJ1-2; TRBD1 aligns across 11 bases. CDR3 length: 14 residues. Germline lookup yields CDR1 MNHEY and CDR2 SVGAGI. The CDR3 sequence: CTSRMDRGPWGYTF. The CDR3 region has the DNA TGTACCAGCAGGATGGACAGGGGGCCGTGGGGCTACACCTTC.

V and J are TRBV12-3 or TRBV12-4 and TRBJ1-1; TRBD1 aligns across 7 bases. V lost 7 bases, J lost 0 bases, and 14 bases stayed unmatched. This CDR3 spans 17 amino acids. CDR3 sequence (DNA): TGTGCCAGCACCATCCTGAGGGGGCGAGGGATGAACACTGAAGCTTTCTTT. Amino acids: CASTILRGRGMNTEAFF.

This clonotype has just a few counts. The chain has TRBV20-1 and TRBJ1-5; the D gene is possibly TRBD1 (6 bases). The V gene lost 5 bases and the J gene lost 0 bases, with 17 bases spanning the gap. The CDR3 spans 16 residues. The V gene's germline CDR1 is DFQATT and CDR2 SNEGSKA (reference sequence). CDR3 coding DNA: TGCAGTGCTGCCTCTACAGGGATCTTTAGCAATCAGCCCCAGCATTTT. The encoded protein is CSAASTGIFSNQPQHF.

This clonotype ranks as medium-sized. The rearrangement links TRBV6-6 to TRBJ2-3; TRBD1 agrees at 8 bases. With 2 bases clipped from V and 6 bases from J, the junction kept 7 bases outside the gene matches. The germline V gene has CDR1 MNHNY and CDR2 SVGAGI (reference sequence). The CDR3 is made up of 15 amino acids. The CDR3 loop reads CASSYQGQVVDTQYF. Written as DNA, the CDR3 is TGTGCCAGCAGTTACCAGGGACAGGTGGTGGATACGCAGTATTTT.

Notes on this clonotype: No conserved phenylalanine or tryptophan is present at the end of the CDR3, so a read error is the likely explanation. The V and J genes are TRBV7-9 and TRBJ1-5; D is unclear. Germline V gene data show CDR1 as SEHNR and CDR2 as FQNEAQ (reference sequence). The V gene lost 1 base and the J gene lost 7 bases, with 14 bases spanning the gap. The CDR3 contains 15 residues. As DNA, the CDR3 is TGTGCCAGCAGCTTAGAGGGTCAGATTGGACAGCCCCAGCATCTT. Protein sequence: CASSLEGQIGQPQHL.

This clonotype was counted at least ten times. The chain employs TRBV7-2 and TRBJ2-1; D remains unclear. The CDR3 is 11 residues long. The ends were cut back, 5 bases at V and 8 bases at J, with 7 bases in the middle. Germline V gene data show CDR1 as SGHTA and CDR2 as FQGNSA. CDR3 region: CASSPFDEQFF. CDR3 coding DNA: TGTGCCAGCAGCCCCTTTGATGAGCAGTTCTTC.

CDR3 coding DNA: TGTGCCAGCAGTTACGGTGACACTGAAGCTTTCTTT. Translated, it gives CASSYGDTEAFF. The chain has TRBV12-3 or TRBV12-4 and TRBJ1-1; D is unresolved. V gave up 4 bases and J gave up 3 bases, with 6 bases separating them. The CDR3 length is 12 residues.

The V call is TRBV6-5, the J call TRBJ2-5; D gene ambiguous. CDR1 MNHEY and CDR2 SVGAGI come from the germline V gene. The length of the CDR3 is 13 residues. With 1 base removed from V and 5 bases from J, the gap between germline ends came to 8 bases. Written as DNA, the CDR3 is TGTGCCAGCAGTTACTTTCCCCAGGAGACCCAGTACTTC. Protein sequence: CASSYFPQETQYF.

DNA of the CDR3: TGCAGTGCTAGTCCCCCCAGCGGGGGCCCTCAGCAGTACTTC. Translating it yields CSASPPSGGPQQYF. The gene calls are TRBV20-1 and TRBJ2-7; TRBD2 aligns across 8 bases. The CDR3 totals 14 residues. V lost 3 bases, J lost 8 bases, and 12 bases stayed unmatched. CDR1 is DFQATT and CDR2 is SNEGSKA in the germline V gene (reference sequence).

This chain links TRBV7-6 with TRBJ1-2; 7 positions match TRBD1. CDR3 size: 13 residues. V shed 5 bases and J 8 bases; nucleotides not matched to a gene: 8. CDR1 SGHVS and CDR2 FNYEAQ come from the germline V gene. The CDR3 sequence is CASSPDRVKGYTF. CDR3 coding DNA: TGTGCCAGCAGCCCTGACAGGGTGAAGGGCTACACCTTC.

The genes are TRBV6-5 and TRBJ1-5; D not certain. The CDR3 has 12 amino acids. The V gene lost 5 bases and the J gene lost 4 bases, with 6 bases spanning the gap. Germline values: CDR1 MNHEY, CDR2 SVGAGI. This chain's CDR3 is CASSDGNQPQHF. The CDR3 DNA sequence: TGTGCCAGCAGTGACGGGAATCAGCCCCAGCATTTT.

This chain connects TRBV28 to TRBJ2-1; 7 nucleotides line up with TRBD1. Germline V gene lookup returns CDR1 MDHEN and CDR2 SYDVKM. The J segment lost 3 bases and the V segment lost 5 bases, leaving 10 bases of the junction unmatched. The CDR3 is 16 residues long. The CDR3 region is CASSPPGQPLYNEQFF. CDR3 coding DNA: TGTGCCAGCAGTCCACCGGGACAGCCCCTCTACAATGAGCAGTTCTTC.

About this clonotype: A read error is possible here, since a much larger clone lies one base away. V gene TRBV6-1 combines with J gene TRBJ2-2, with TRBD1 matching over 7 bases. Germline V gives CDR1 MNHNS, CDR2 SASEGT. This CDR3 contains 13 residues. CDR3 coding DNA: TGTGCCGGCAGGGCGACAGGGCCCGGGGAGCTGTTTTTT. Amino acids: CAGRATGPGELFF.

The chain recombines TRBV7-9 with TRBJ1-6, with TRBD1 matching over 7 bases. Trimming at V came to 1 base and at J to 12 bases, leaving 6 bases not matched to a gene. In germline, CDR1 is SEHNR, CDR2 FQNEAQ (reference sequence). The CDR3 is 14 residues long. The CDR3 DNA reads TGTGCCAGCAGCTTAGGAGAGGGGGCGCGACCCCTCCACTTT. This translates into CASSLGEGARPLHF.

Many counts were recorded for this clonotype. The chain employs TRBV20-1 and TRBJ2-3; 8 bases agree with TRBD2. There are 15 residues in the CDR3. The V and J ends lost 6 bases and 4 bases, in that order; junction bases with no gene match: 12. From germline, CDR1 is DFQATT and CDR2 SNEGSKA (reference sequence). The CDR3 sequence is CSAPKSGGQSDTQYF. The CDR3 bases are TGCAGTGCCCCGAAGTCGGGAGGGCAGTCAGATACGCAGTATTTT.

The V and J genes are TRBV20-1 and TRBJ1-4, with D possibly TRBD1 on 5 matching bases. CDR1 and CDR2 from the germline V gene are DFQATT and SNEGSKA (reference sequence). CDR3 length: 14 residues. The ends were cut back, 3 bases at V and 8 bases at J, with 16 bases in the middle. CDR3 coding DNA: TGCAGTGCTAGTCGGCCAGGGTTAGGAGAAAAACTGTTTTTT. Protein product: CSASRPGLGEKLFF.

This chain joins TRBV6-2 or TRBV6-3 and TRBJ1-5; TRBD1 aligns across 10 bases. The CDR3 totals 15 residues. Germline V gives CDR1 MNHEY, CDR2 SVGEGT. V shed 5 bases, J shed 2 bases, and the junction held 3 bases outside the gene matches. In nucleotides, the CDR3 is TGTGCCAGCAGTCGGGACAGGGGTGGCAATCAGCCCCAGCATTTT. Protein product: CASSRDRGGNQPQHF.